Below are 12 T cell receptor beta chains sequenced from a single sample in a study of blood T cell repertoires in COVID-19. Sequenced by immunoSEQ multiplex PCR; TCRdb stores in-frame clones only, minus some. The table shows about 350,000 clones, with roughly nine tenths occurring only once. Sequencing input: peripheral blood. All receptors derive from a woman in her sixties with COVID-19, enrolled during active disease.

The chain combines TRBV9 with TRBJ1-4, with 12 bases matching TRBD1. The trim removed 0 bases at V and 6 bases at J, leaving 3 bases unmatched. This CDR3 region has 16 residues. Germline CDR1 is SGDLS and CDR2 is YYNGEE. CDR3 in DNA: TGTGCCAGCAGCGTAGGGGACAGGGGGCGCGATGAAAAACTGTTTTTT. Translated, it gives CASSVGDRGRDEKLFF.

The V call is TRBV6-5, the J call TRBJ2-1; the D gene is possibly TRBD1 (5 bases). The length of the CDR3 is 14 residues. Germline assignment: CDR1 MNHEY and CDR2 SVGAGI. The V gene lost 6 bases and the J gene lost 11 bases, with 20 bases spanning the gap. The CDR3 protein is CASSPDPRGRQQFF. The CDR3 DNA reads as TGTGCCAGCAGCCCGGATCCTAGGGGCAGGCAGCAGTTCTTC.

The CDR3 bases are TGCGCCAGCAGCCCCCAGGGTTACCAGGACACTGAAGCTTTCTTT. It translates to CASSPQGYQDTEAFF. The V call is TRBV5-1, the J call TRBJ1-1, with D possibly being TRBD1 (5 bases). V was shortened by 4 bases and J by 3 bases, with 16 bases between the two germline ends. Germline CDR1 SGHRS, CDR2 YFSETQ. CDR3 length: 15 residues.

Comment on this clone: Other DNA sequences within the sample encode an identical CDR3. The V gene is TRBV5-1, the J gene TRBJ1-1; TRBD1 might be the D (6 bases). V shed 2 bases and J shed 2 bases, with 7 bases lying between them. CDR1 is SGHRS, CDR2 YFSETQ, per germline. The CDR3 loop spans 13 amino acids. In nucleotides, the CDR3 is TGCGCCAGCAGCTTACAGGGAAACACTGAAGCTTTCTTT. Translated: CASSLQGNTEAFF. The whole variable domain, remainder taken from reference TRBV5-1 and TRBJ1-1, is KAGVTQTPRYLIKTRGQQVTLSCSPISGHRSVSWYQQTPGQGLQFLFEYFSETQRNKGNFPGRFSGRQFSNSRSEMNVSTLELGDSALYLCASSLQGNTEAFFGQGTRLTVV.

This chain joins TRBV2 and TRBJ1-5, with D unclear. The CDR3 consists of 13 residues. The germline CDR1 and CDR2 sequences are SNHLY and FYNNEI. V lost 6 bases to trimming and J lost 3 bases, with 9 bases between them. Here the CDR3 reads CASRRDTNQPQHF. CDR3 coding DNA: TGTGCCAGCAGGCGGGATACCAATCAGCCCCAGCATTTT.

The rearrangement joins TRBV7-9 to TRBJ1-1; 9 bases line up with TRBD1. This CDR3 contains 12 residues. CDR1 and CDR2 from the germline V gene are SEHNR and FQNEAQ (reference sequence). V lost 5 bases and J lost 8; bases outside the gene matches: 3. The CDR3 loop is CASSPQGAEAFF. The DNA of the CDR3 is TGTGCCAGCAGCCCACAGGGGGCAGAAGCTTTCTTT.

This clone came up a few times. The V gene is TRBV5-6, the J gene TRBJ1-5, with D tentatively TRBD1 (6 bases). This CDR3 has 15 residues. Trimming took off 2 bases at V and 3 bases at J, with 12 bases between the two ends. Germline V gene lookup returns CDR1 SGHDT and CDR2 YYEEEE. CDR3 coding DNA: TGTGCCAGCAGCTTAAAGACAGGCGTCAATCAGCCCCAGCATTTT. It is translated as CASSLKTGVNQPQHF.

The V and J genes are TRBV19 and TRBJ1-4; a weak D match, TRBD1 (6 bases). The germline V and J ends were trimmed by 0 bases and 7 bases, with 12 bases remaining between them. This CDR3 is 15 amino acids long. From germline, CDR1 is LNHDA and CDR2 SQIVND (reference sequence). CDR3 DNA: TGTGCCAGTAGTATAGATCTCGGGGGGGCTGAAAAACTGTTTTTT. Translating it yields CASSIDLGGAEKLFF.

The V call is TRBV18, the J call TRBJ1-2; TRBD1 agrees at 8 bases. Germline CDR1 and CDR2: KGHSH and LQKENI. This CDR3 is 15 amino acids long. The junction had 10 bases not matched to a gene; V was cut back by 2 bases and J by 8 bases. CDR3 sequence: CASSPSSAAGGGYTF. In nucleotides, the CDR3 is TGTGCCAGCTCACCATCATCTGCGGCAGGGGGCGGCTACACCTTC.

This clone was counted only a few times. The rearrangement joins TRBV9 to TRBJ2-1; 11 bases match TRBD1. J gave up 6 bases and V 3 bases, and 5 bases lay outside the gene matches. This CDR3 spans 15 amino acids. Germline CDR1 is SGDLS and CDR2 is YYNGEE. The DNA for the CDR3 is TGTGCCAGCAGCGACTCCGGGACAGGGGGCAATGAGCAGTTCTTC. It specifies CASSDSGTGGNEQFF.

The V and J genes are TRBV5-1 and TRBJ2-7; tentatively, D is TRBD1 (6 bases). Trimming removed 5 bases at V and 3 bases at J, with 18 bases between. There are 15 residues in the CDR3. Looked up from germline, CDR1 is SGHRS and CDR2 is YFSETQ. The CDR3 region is CASSFYSGHYYEQYF. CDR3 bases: TGCGCCAGCAGTTTTTATTCGGGACACTACTACGAGCAGTACTTC.

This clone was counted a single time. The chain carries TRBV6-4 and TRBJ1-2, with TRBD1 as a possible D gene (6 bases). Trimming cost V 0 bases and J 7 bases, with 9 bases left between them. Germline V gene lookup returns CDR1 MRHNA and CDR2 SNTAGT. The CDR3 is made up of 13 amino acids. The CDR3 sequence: CASSDSLRGGYTF. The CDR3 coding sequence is TGTGCCAGCAGTGACTCCCTCAGGGGTGGCTACACCTTC.